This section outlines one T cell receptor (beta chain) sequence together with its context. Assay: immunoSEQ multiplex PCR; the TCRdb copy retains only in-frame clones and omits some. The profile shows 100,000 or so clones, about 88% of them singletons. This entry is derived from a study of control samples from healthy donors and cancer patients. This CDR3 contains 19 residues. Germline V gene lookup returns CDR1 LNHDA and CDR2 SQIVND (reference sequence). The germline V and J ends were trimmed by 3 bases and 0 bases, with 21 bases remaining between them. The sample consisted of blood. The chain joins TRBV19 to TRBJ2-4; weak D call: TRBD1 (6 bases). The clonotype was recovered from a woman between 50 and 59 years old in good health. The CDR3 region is CASSISQTRGKLAKNIQYF. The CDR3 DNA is TGTGCCAGTAGTATCTCCCAAACTAGGGGGAAACTAGCCAAAAACATTCAGTACTTC.